Listed here are 19 T cell receptor beta chains from one sample, sequenced in a study of blood T cell repertoires in COVID-19. Clones were sequenced by immunoSEQ multiplex PCR, and TCRdb holds only the in-frame ones, with some missing. This sample has approximately 200,000 clones, with approximately 84% found just once. The sample was peripheral blood. The source is a man aged 45 to 65 with acute or convalescent COVID-19.

The chain links TRBV5-4 to TRBJ1-1; D remains ambiguous. Looked up from germline, CDR1 is SGHNT and CDR2 is YYREEE (reference sequence). This CDR3 is 9 amino acids long. The V end was cut by 4 bases, the J end by 10 bases, with 5 bases between. In DNA, the CDR3 is TGTGCCAGCAGCATCGGAGCTTTCTTT. Translation: CASSIGAFF. Together with reference TRBV5-4 and TRBJ1-1, the CDR3 gives the full variable domain: ETGVTQSPTHLIKTRGQQVTLRCSSQSGHNTVSWYQQALGQGPQFIFQYYREEENGRGNFPPRFSGLQFPNYSSELNVNALELDDSALYLCASSIGAFFGQGTRLTVV.

This clone was seen just once. CDR3 DNA: TGTGCCAGCAGTGAGGGGTTGGGAGATGGTGGCTACACCTTC. It codes for CASSEGLGDGGYTF. The rearrangement links TRBV2 to TRBJ1-2; D uncertain. V was clipped by 3 bases and J by 7 bases, with 15 bases between them. Germline V gene sequence: CDR1 SNHLY, CDR2 FYNNEI. The length of the CDR3 is 14 residues.

This chain joins TRBV3-1 (or the pseudogene TRBV3-2) and TRBJ1-2, with 7 bases aligning to TRBD1. The germline V gene has CDR1 LGHDT and CDR2 YNNKEL (reference sequence). The V and J ends lost 4 bases and 4 bases, in that order; junction bases with no gene match: 9. There are 15 residues in the CDR3. CDR3 protein: CASSLRQGAPYGYTF. The CDR3 DNA reads as TGTGCCAGCAGCCTCCGACAGGGAGCGCCCTATGGCTACACCTTC.

V and J are TRBV5-4 and TRBJ1-6; no definite D call. V was clipped by 1 base and J by 10 bases, with 9 bases between them. The CDR3 extends over 13 amino acids. The germline V gene has CDR1 SGHNT and CDR2 YYREEE (reference sequence). CDR3 sequence reads: CASSLSQSSPLHF. For the CDR3, the DNA is TGTGCCAGCAGCTTGTCACAGTCCTCACCCCTCCACTTT.

The rearrangement joins TRBV19 to TRBJ1-1; perhaps TRBD1 as D (5 bases). This CDR3 contains 16 residues. Germline CDR1 is LNHDA and CDR2 is SQIVND (reference sequence). V gave up 6 bases and J gave up 0 bases, with 17 bases separating them. CDR3 region: CASRITTVPMNTEAFF. The CDR3 nucleotides read TGTGCCAGTAGGATTACGACAGTCCCCATGAACACTGAAGCTTTCTTT.

J is TRBJ2-3 and V is TRBV19; 13 bases agree with TRBD2. V was clipped by 5 bases and J by 4 bases; unmatched bases: 6. The length of the CDR3 is 16 residues. The germline CDR1 and CDR2 sequences are LNHDA and SQIVND (reference sequence). CDR3 in DNA: TGTGCCAGTAGTTTACTAGCGGGGGGGCAGGCAGATACGCAGTATTTT. Translated: CASSLLAGGQADTQYF.

The V gene is TRBV10-3, the J gene TRBJ2-7, with D possibly matching TRBD1 (6 bases). Deletions cut 7 bases from V and 7 bases from J, with 17 bases between. The germline V gene has CDR1 ENHRY and CDR2 SYGVKD. This CDR3 is 13 amino acids long. The CDR3 DNA follows: TGTGCCATCAAGGACAGCGCCAAGACGGAGCAGTACTTC. Translation gives CAIKDSAKTEQYF.

This chain connects TRBV19 to TRBJ2-2; D is perhaps TRBD2 (5 bases). The CDR3 extends over 17 amino acids. Germline lookup yields CDR1 LNHDA and CDR2 SQIVND (reference sequence). Trimming cost V 0 bases and J 5 bases, with 16 bases left between them. Written as DNA, the CDR3 is TGTGCCAGTAGTATAGAATCCCCCAGGACTCGGACCGGGGAGCTGTTTTTT. It codes for CASSIESPRTRTGELFF.

Only one count was recorded for this clone. This rearrangement joins TRBV27 to TRBJ2-4; the D gene is possibly TRBD2 (6 bases). CDR1 is MNHEY and CDR2 is SMNVEV in the germline V gene (reference sequence). This CDR3 is built from 17 residues. Trimming took off 1 base at V and 1 base at J, with 14 bases between the two ends. In nucleotides, the CDR3 is TGTGCCAGCAGTTTATGGGCCGCTGGGGGGGCCAAAAACATTCAGTACTTC. Translated, it gives CASSLWAAGGAKNIQYF.

The J gene is TRBJ1-6, the V gene TRBV3-1 (or the pseudogene TRBV3-2); 10 bases are a match to TRBD1. With V trimmed by 5 bases and J by 2 bases, 0 bases remained unmatched. From germline, CDR1 is LGHDT and CDR2 YNNKEL (reference sequence). The length of the CDR3 is 15 residues. Written as DNA, the CDR3 is TGTGCCAGCAGCGGACAGGGGGCCTATAATTCACCCCTCCACTTT. Translated, it gives CASSGQGAYNSPLHF.

V is TRBV6-5 and J is TRBJ1-2, with D maybe TRBD1 (5 bases). The germline CDR1 and CDR2 sequences are MNHEY and SVGAGI. Trimming removed 6 bases at V and 4 bases at J, with 9 bases between. The CDR3 is 12 amino acids. In DNA, the CDR3 is TGTGCCAGCAGGGACATTCGCTATGGCTACACCTTC. This gives the protein CASRDIRYGYTF.

The chain is built from TRBV7-6 and TRBJ2-1; 10 nucleotides agree with TRBD2. Trimming cost V 1 base and J 0 bases; bases outside gene matches: 6. Germline V gene lookup returns CDR1 SGHVS and CDR2 FNYEAQ. The CDR3 has 18 amino acids. The chain's CDR3 is CASSLVRSGGASYNEQFF. The DNA for the CDR3 is TGTGCCAGCAGCTTAGTGCGAAGCGGGGGGGCCTCCTACAATGAGCAGTTCTTC.

The chain couples TRBV5-8 to TRBJ1-5; 8 bases agree with TRBD1. CDR1 and CDR2 from the germline V gene are SGHTS and YDEGEE. With V trimmed by 3 bases and J by 3 bases, 8 bases remained unmatched. This CDR3 spans 16 amino acids. The CDR3 is CASSSRGLRANQPQHF. DNA for the CDR3: TGTGCCAGCAGCTCCAGGGGGCTGAGGGCCAATCAGCCCCAGCATTTT.

The sample holds a few counts of this clone. The V call is TRBV6-5, the J call TRBJ1-1; 8 positions match TRBD1. This CDR3 contains 13 residues. The trim removed 6 bases at V and 4 bases at J, leaving 4 bases unmatched. The germline CDR1 and CDR2 sequences are MNHEY and SVGAGI. CDR3 DNA sequence: TGTGCCAGCAGGGGACAGGAGCGCACTGAAGCTTTCTTT. Protein product: CASRGQERTEAFF.

This chain joins TRBV2 and TRBJ1-4; the match to TRBD1 covers 8 bases. This CDR3 has 14 amino acids. V lost 7 bases to trimming and J lost 8 bases; unmatched junction nucleotides: 9. Germline lookup yields CDR1 SNHLY and CDR2 FYNNEI. CDR3 nucleotide sequence: TGTGCCAGCACTGGACAGGGCCCCTGGGAAAAACTGTTTTTT. It specifies CASTGQGPWEKLFF.

This chain uses TRBV20-1 with TRBJ1-2; D possibly corresponds to TRBD1 (5 bases). CDR3 length equals 12 residues. CDR1 is DFQATT and CDR2 is SNEGSKA in the germline V gene (reference sequence). The V end was cut by 3 bases, the J end by 5 bases, with 10 bases between. CDR3 in DNA: TGCAGTGCTAGTCCAGGGTATTATGGCTACACCTTC. It encodes CSASPGYYGYTF.

The CDR3 sequence is CASSLGGSYNEQFF. CDR3 sequence (DNA): TGTGCCAGCAGCTTAGGGGGCTCCTACAATGAGCAGTTCTTC. The V and J genes are TRBV5-5 and TRBJ2-1; perhaps TRBD1 as D (6 bases). The CDR3 is 14 amino acids. Trimming pared 2 bases from V and 0 bases from J, leaving 6 bases between. CDR1 is SGHKS and CDR2 is YYEKEE in the germline V gene (reference sequence).

The CDR3 nucleotides read TGTGCCAGCAGTTACTCCGGGACTAGCAAAACAGATACGCAGTATTTT. Its translation: CASSYSGTSKTDTQYF. The chain has TRBV27 and TRBJ2-3, with TRBD2 matching 9 bases. Losses at the gene ends were 4 bases for V and 3 bases for J; bases not matched to a gene: 8. Germline lookup yields CDR1 MNHEY and CDR2 SMNVEV (reference sequence). This CDR3 comprises 16 residues.

A single count supports this clone. The chain employs TRBV7-3 and TRBJ1-2; 7 bases are a match to TRBD1. Unmatched junction bases numbered 8, after V lost 5 bases and J lost 8 bases. Germline CDR1 and CDR2: SGHTA and FQGTGA. The CDR3 is 13 residues long. Here the CDR3 DNA reads TGTGCCAGCAGCCACAGGGGCACGGAGGGCTACACCTTC. It yields the protein CASSHRGTEGYTF.